The 2 T cell receptor beta chains below all came from one sample that was sequenced in a study of blood T cell repertoires in COVID-19 (TCRdb year 2020). Preparation of the library involved the immunoSEQ multiplex PCR assay. The table was pulled from immuneACCESS by TCRdb, which kept in-frame rearrangements only. Such tables lose some clones; where checked, under half of the loss comes from unresolved V genes, and the rest has no known cause. The sample records about half a million clones, 89% of which are singletons. Around 0.92% of the sample is held by the ten biggest clonotypes. Sequenced material: peripheral blood. These receptors originate from a man aged 18 to 30 with COVID-19, enrolled during active disease.

The CDR3 DNA sequence: TGTGCCAGCTCACTACGGACAGGGCGAAGAGGGACGCAGTATTTT. It codes for CASSLRTGRRGTQYF. The chain has TRBV18 and TRBJ2-3; 8 nucleotides align to TRBD1. The germline V gene encodes CDR1 KGHSH and CDR2 LQKENI. The length of the CDR3 is 15 residues. Trimming cost V 4 bases and J 9 bases; bases outside gene matches: 12. Complete variable domain (other parts from reference TRBV18 and TRBJ2-3): NAGVMQNPRHLVRRRGQEARLRCSPMKGHSHVYWYRQLPEEGLKFMVYLQKENIIDESGMPKERFSAEFPKEGPSILRIQQVVRGDSAAYFCASSLRTGRRGTQYFGPGTRLTVL.

The chain joins TRBV4-1 to TRBJ2-7; D uncertain. This CDR3 region has 14 residues. Trimming removed 0 bases from V and 2 bases from J, with 8 bases in between. CDR1 and CDR2 (germline): MGHRA, YSYEKL. The CDR3 region has the DNA TGCGCCAGCAGCCAAGATTTCCAGACCTACGAGCAGTACTTC. Its protein is CASSQDFQTYEQYF.